Presented here are 21 T cell receptor beta chains from one specimen sequenced in a study of T cells in Graves' hyperthyroidism and ophthalmopathy. Amplification of TCR beta CDR3 regions used RNA as the template. The HTBI set primed first-round TCR CDR3 RT-PCR. TCRdb called the multiplex PCR reads again in MiXCR, with one record for every CDR3 protein. Among under 400,000 distinct CDR3 sequences listed, around 20% were seen once. Sequencing was performed on blood. The receptor source for this set is a woman aged 50 to 60 with Graves' hyperthyroidism.

Ten or more counts support this clonotype. The V call is TRBV24-1, the J call TRBJ2-1, with 8 positions matching TRBD1. Germline V gene sequence: CDR1 KGHDR, CDR2 SFDVKD. The J segment lost 4 bases and the V segment lost 3 bases, leaving 7 bases of the junction unmatched. CDR3 length: 16 amino acids. The CDR3: CATSDPTGATYNEQFF. In nucleotides, the CDR3 is TGTGCCACCAGTGATCCGACAGGGGCCACGTACAATGAGCAGTTCTTC.

The V call is TRBV27, the J call TRBJ1-2; 10 nucleotides align to TRBD1. From germline, CDR1 is MNHEY and CDR2 SMNVEV (reference sequence). V was pared by 4 bases and J by 6 bases, with 8 bases of the junction left unmatched. The CDR3 runs 15 residues. The CDR3 here is CASSSVTGGADGYTF. CDR3 sequence (DNA): TGTGCCAGCAGTTCTGTGACAGGGGGCGCGGATGGCTACACCTTC.

This clonotype was counted only a few times. The chain links TRBV19 to TRBJ2-2; possibly TRBD2 for D (6 bases). Trimming left V 6 bases short and J 4 bases short, with 21 bases between. The CDR3 is 17 amino acids. Germline V gives CDR1 LNHDA, CDR2 SQIVND (reference sequence). Written as DNA, the CDR3 is TGTGCCAGTAGCAATTATGGACGGGGGTGGGGCACCGGGGAGCTGTTTTTT. Its protein is CASSNYGRGWGTGELFF.

This clonotype has a count of ten or more. In nucleotides, the CDR3 is TGTGCCAGCAGCTTACGCGGGAGTGGGGATCGGGAGCAGTACTTC. Protein product: CASSLRGSGDREQYF. The chain links TRBV7-3 to TRBJ2-7; 7 positions match TRBD2. Per germline, CDR1 SGHTA and CDR2 FQGTGA. V trimming: 2 bases; J trimming: 7 bases; junction bases outside the gene matches: 11. The CDR3 runs 15 residues.

This clonotype has at least ten counts. The rearrangement links TRBV2 to TRBJ1-4; tentative D call: TRBD1 (6 bases). The CDR3 spans 15 residues. V lost 2 bases, J lost 8 bases, and 15 bases lay in between. The germline CDR1 and CDR2 sequences are SNHLY and FYNNEI. In nucleotides, the CDR3 is TGTGCCAGCAGTGAACCCCAGGGGCAAGGGGAAAAACTGTTTTTT. The encoded protein is CASSEPQGQGEKLFF.

This clonotype was observed at least ten times. J is TRBJ2-1 and V is TRBV12-3 or TRBV12-4, with D possibly matching TRBD2 (6 bases). V was clipped by 5 bases and J by 10 bases, with 9 bases between them. The CDR3 extends over 11 amino acids. The CDR3 here is CASSLRGEQFF. The CDR3 region has the DNA TGTGCCAGCAGTCTACGGGGGGAGCAGTTCTTC.

DNA for the CDR3: TGTGCCAGTATCGGGACAGGGGCGGGTCAGCCCCAGCATTTT. As protein: CASIGTGAGQPQHF. This chain connects TRBV19 to TRBJ1-5, with TRBD1 identical over 10 bases. Germline lookup yields CDR1 LNHDA and CDR2 SQIVND (reference sequence). CDR3 size: 14 residues. Trimming removed 7 bases from V and 6 bases from J; junction bases left unmatched: 6.

The chain employs TRBV28 and TRBJ2-7, with TRBD1 as a possible D gene (6 bases). There are 13 residues in the CDR3. Between the trimmed V and J ends, which lost 3 bases and 6 bases, there was a span of 12 bases. CDR1 and CDR2 from the germline V gene are MDHEN and SYDVKM. CDR3 residues: CASSFRTAAEQYF. DNA of the CDR3: TGTGCCAGCAGTTTTCGGACAGCCGCCGAGCAGTACTTC.

The rearrangement uses TRBV27 and TRBJ1-6; the D is unclear. The length of the CDR3 is 14 residues. The germline V and J ends were trimmed by 3 bases and 10 bases, with 13 bases remaining between them. Germline CDR1 MNHEY, CDR2 SMNVEV (reference sequence). CDR3 DNA: TGTGCCAGCAGTTTTTCCGGGCGAGGGTCACCCCTCCACTTT. Protein product: CASSFSGRGSPLHF.

V and J are TRBV20-1 and TRBJ1-2; TRBD1 might be the D (5 bases). The V and J ends lost 3 bases and 8 bases respectively, with 13 bases between them. Germline V CDR1 and CDR2: DFQATT, SNEGSKA (reference sequence). This CDR3 comprises 12 residues. The CDR3 DNA reads as TGCAGTGCTAGGGTGGGAGGGACGGGCTACACCTTC. This translates into CSARVGGTGYTF.

This clonotype was counted many times. The chain carries TRBV2 and TRBJ1-1; 7 bases fit TRBD1. The germline V gene has CDR1 SNHLY and CDR2 FYNNEI. Trimming at V came to 8 bases and at J to 5 bases, leaving 11 bases not matched to a gene. This CDR3 comprises 14 residues. The CDR3 here is CASLGVTGVTEAFF. The CDR3 DNA sequence: TGTGCCAGCCTCGGAGTAACAGGGGTGACTGAAGCTTTCTTT.

The rearrangement joins TRBV24-1 to TRBJ2-3; tentatively, D is TRBD2 (6 bases). Germline CDR1 KGHDR, CDR2 SFDVKD. The V gene lost 2 bases and the J gene lost 2 bases, with 10 bases spanning the gap. The CDR3 is 15 residues long. The CDR3 is CATSDSRDHTDTQYF. CDR3 in DNA: TGTGCCACCAGTGATTCGCGGGACCACACAGATACGCAGTATTTT.

This clonotype was seen a single time. This sequence joins TRBV11-2 and TRBJ2-3; D unclear. V was shortened by 5 bases and J by 2 bases, with 5 bases between the two germline ends. Looked up from germline, CDR1 is SGHAT and CDR2 is FQNNGV. The CDR3 runs 12 residues. In DNA, the CDR3 is TGTGCCAGCAGCGCCTTCACAGATACGCAGTATTTT. This sequence encodes CASSAFTDTQYF. The full variable domain, its missing parts supplied by reference TRBV11-2 and TRBJ2-3, is EAGVAQSPRYKIIEKRQSVAFWCNPISGHATLYWYQQILGQGPKLLIQFQNNGVVDDSQLPKDRFSAERLKGVDSTLKIQPAKLEDSAVYLCASSAFTDTQYFGPGTRLTVL.

The V call is TRBV10-3, the J call TRBJ2-5, with a weak D call TRBD2 (5 bases). CDR1 ENHRY and CDR2 SYGVKD come from the germline V gene. CDR3 length: 15 residues. The ends were cut back, 0 bases at V and 4 bases at J, with 12 bases in the middle. The CDR3 DNA follows: TGTGCCATCAGTGAGTCTCGGACTCCAGTAGAGACCCAGTACTTC. The encoded protein is CAISESRTPVETQYF.

This clonotype was picked up a small number of times. J is TRBJ2-7 and V is TRBV20-1; D call uncertain. Germline lookup yields CDR1 DFQATT and CDR2 SNEGSKA (reference sequence). The CDR3 totals 13 residues. With 3 bases removed from V and 3 bases from J, the gap between germline ends came to 12 bases. The DNA for the CDR3 is TGCAGTGCTAGGACCGGCGATCGCTACGAGCAGTACTTC. Translating gives CSARTGDRYEQYF.

The rearrangement joins TRBV2 to TRBJ1-2; possible D gene TRBD1, 6 bases. Germline CDR1 SNHLY, CDR2 FYNNEI. V lost 4 bases, J lost 13 bases, and 19 bases lay in between. The CDR3 loop spans 13 amino acids. CDR3 region: CASSGANRDRSTF. The CDR3 region has the DNA TGTGCCAGCAGTGGGGCGAACAGGGACCGGTCCACCTTC.

The chain combines TRBV12-3 or TRBV12-4 with TRBJ2-3; TRBD2 matches at 12 bases. This CDR3 has 17 amino acids. The junction had 9 bases not matched to a gene; V was cut back by 6 bases and J by 2 bases. The DNA for the CDR3 is TGTGCCAGCAGCCTTGGACTAGCGGGAACATTCACAGATACGCAGTATTTT. Translation: CASSLGLAGTFTDTQYF.

Concerning this clonotype: Given a much more abundant clone one base away, this may be a read error. This chain joins TRBV19 and TRBJ1-1, with D unresolved. Germline loops: CDR1 LNHDA, CDR2 SQIVND (reference sequence). V shed 3 bases and J shed 3 bases, with 11 bases lying between them. The CDR3 consists of 14 residues. The CDR3 region has the DNA TGTGCCAGTAGTATCGCGGGAGAGGACACTGAAGCTTTCTTT. Translated, it gives CASSIAGEDTEAFF.

This clonotype has a single count. A much larger clone lies one base from this, so it may be a read error. The rearrangement joins TRBV7-9 to TRBJ2-1; D is ambiguous. Per the germline V gene, CDR1 is SEHNR and CDR2 is FQNEAQ (reference sequence). CDR3 length: 14 amino acids. V lost 10 bases and J lost 1, with 14 bases in between. Written as DNA, the CDR3 is TGTGCCAACAGTGCGGTCTTTTCCTACAATGAGCAGTTCTTC. Protein sequence: CANSAVFSYNEQFF.

This clonotype was recorded many times. V usage is TRBV20-1 and J usage is TRBJ2-1, with TRBD2 identical over 10 bases. The CDR3 runs to 13 residues. Germline CDR1 DFQATT, CDR2 SNEGSKA (reference sequence). Here the CDR3 DNA reads TGCAGCATTCTAGCGGGAGCCTTAAATGAGCAGTTCTTC. Translated: CSILAGALNEQFF.

There are many counts of this clonotype. The chain uses TRBV5-1 and TRBJ2-6; unclear D gene. The germline V gene has CDR1 SGHRS and CDR2 YFSETQ. Trimming stripped 4 bases from V and 0 bases from J, with 11 bases between. This CDR3 comprises 16 residues. CDR3 sequence: CASSTGPSSGANVLTF. The CDR3 bases are TGCGCCAGCAGCACCGGACCGTCCTCTGGGGCCAACGTCCTGACTTTC.